This paragraph reports one T cell receptor beta chain. The CDR3 loop spans 15 amino acids. Trimming cost V 6 bases and J 3 bases, with 17 bases left between them. Germline CDR1 SGHVS, CDR2 FNYEAQ. Time point: recipient sample about 28 days before transplant, after cytoreduction. These data originate in a study of T cell clonotyping in hematopoietic cell transplantation. The table came from immunoSEQ multiplex PCR; TCRdb's copy has only in-frame clones and leaves some out. The sample records roughly 30,000 clones, roughly 80% being singletons. The material was peripheral blood mononuclear cells, obtained before stem cell transplant. The chain links TRBV7-6 to TRBJ2-5, with D perhaps TRBD1 (6 bases). The source of this sequence is a woman aged 25 to 45 with chronic myeloid leukemia. Some clones in this sample may be carry-over from other donors' samples. Written as DNA, the CDR3 is TGTGCCAGCAGTTCTGGGACATCCGGGAAAGAGACCCAGTACTTC. This codes for CASSSGTSGKETQYF.